Included here is one TCR beta chain sequence, with context. Its antigen remains unknown. The repertoire was sequenced with immunoSEQ multiplex PCR; TCRdb's copy has only in-frame clones and lacks some. The sample records 30,000 to 35,000 clones, 76% being singletons. The sample is drawn from a study of STAT5B mutations in CD4+ large granular lymphocyte leukemia. Study-wide background: Among healthy controls, a particular HLA allele went with more CDR3 'QG' motifs.

Trimming left V 4 bases short and J 6 bases short, with 27 bases between. Germline CDR1 WSHSY, CDR2 SAAADI. The CDR3 spans 18 residues. General study points: CD4-sorted patient repertoires seemed more clonal than healthy CD4+ repertoires. 8/27 top patient clones versus 2/35 control clones were TRBV06-family. Approximately 25% of private leukemic clonotypes occurred rarely in other patients' non-leukemic repertoires.

J is TRBJ1-2 and V is TRBV10-2, with D uncertain. The specimen was CD4+ T cells from blood buffy coats. This sequence was found in a human donor in good health. The CDR3 spells CASSASSGSGIFAHGYTF. DNA for the CDR3: TGCGCCAGCAGTGCTTCATCCGGGTCCGGGATTTTCGCCCATGGCTACACCTTC.